What follows describes a single TCR beta chain. TCRdb's table, derived via immunoSEQ multiplex PCR, lists solely in-frame clones and lacks some. The data show about 1.4 million clones, around 95% seen once. The data stem from a study of shared clonotypes between healthy human individuals. Memory CD4+ cells were the fraction left after CD45RA+ naive selection. The CDR3 contains 15 residues. V lost 3 bases and J lost 1, with 11 bases in between. Germline V gene sequence: CDR1 MDHEN, CDR2 SYDVKM. Sequences were obtained from naive CD4+ T cells sorted from blood. The subset: CD45RA+ positively selected. The clonotype was recovered from a young man in good health. This chain connects TRBV28 to TRBJ2-3; no reliable D call. The CDR3 loop is CASSFLPRGTDTQYF. CDR3 nucleotide sequence: TGTGCCAGCAGTTTTCTTCCTAGAGGCACAGATACGCAGTATTTT.